Sequencing of this T cell receptor (beta chain) was carried out in a study of blood T cell repertoires in COVID-19. Whole-study context: PBMCs, B-cell-depleted T cells, or T cells were the source of the cDNA or gDNA that made up the material.

The age range of participants was about 18 to 89 years, with residence in about two dozen US areas. Cohorts were based on clinical histories the participants reported. The CDR3 is 15 amino acids. Germline CDR1 MGHRA, CDR2 YSYEKL. V was clipped by 3 bases and J by 0 bases, with 9 bases between them. In the original analysis: Estimated nucleated cell counts came from reference gene primer amplification. TCRdb's copy holds only in-frame clones and misses some; the assay was immunoSEQ multiplex PCR. V, J and clone size are taken as reported in that table, and D and trimming were inferred from the DNA itself. This repertoire shows 150,000 to 200,000 clones, roughly 80% found once; its top ten account for around 6%.

This clonotype was obtained from a woman aged 35 to 49 with acute COVID-19. V gene TRBV4-1 combines with J gene TRBJ1-5; weak D call: TRBD1 (5 bases). Specimen: PBMCs or T cells enriched from blood (not recorded which). The CDR3 sequence: CASSQTDISNQPQHF. DNA for the CDR3: TGCGCCAGCAGCCAGACAGATATTAGCAATCAGCCCCAGCATTTT.